The 18 T cell receptor beta chains below come from one sample, sequenced in a study of blood T cell repertoires in COVID-19. TCRdb's table, derived via immunoSEQ multiplex PCR, lists solely in-frame clones and lacks some. The sample consists of roughly 41,000 clones, 70% to 90% of them appearing once. Sequenced input: peripheral blood. The receptor set was obtained from a man aged 55 to 70 with active COVID-19.

V usage is TRBV9 and J usage is TRBJ2-1, with TRBD2 matching over 11 bases. The CDR3 totals 19 residues. CDR1 and CDR2 (germline): SGDLS, YYNGEE. V trimming: 3 bases; J trimming: 7 bases; junction bases outside the gene matches: 18. CDR3 sequence (DNA): TGTGCCAGCAGCGGCGGGACTAGCGGCCCCACGGGAATGTCGAATGAGCAGTTCTTC. Translated: CASSGGTSGPTGMSNEQFF. The whole variable domain, filled in from reference TRBV9 and TRBJ2-1, reads DSGVTQTPKHLITATGQRVTLRCSPRSGDLSVYWYQQSLDQGLQFLIQYYNGEERAKGNILERFSAQQFPDLHSELNLSSLELGDSALYFCASSGGTSGPTGMSNEQFFGPGTRLTVL.

V and J are TRBV7-2 and TRBJ2-5; D is uncertain. The length of the CDR3 is 13 residues. Germline V gene sequence: CDR1 SGHTA, CDR2 FQGNSA. With 5 bases removed from V and 9 bases from J, the gap between germline ends came to 16 bases. CDR3 nucleotides: TGTGCCAGCAGCCTATTCTTAGAGGCGGCCCAGTACTTC. Its translation: CASSLFLEAAQYF.

The chain uses TRBV7-3 and TRBJ2-5; tentative D call: TRBD2 (6 bases). V was trimmed by 0 bases and J by 4 bases, leaving 12 bases between them. The CDR3 spans 15 residues. Germline CDR1 is SGHTA and CDR2 is FQGTGA. In nucleotides, the CDR3 is TGTGCCAGCAGCTTAACGGGGGGAGACGCAGAGACCCAGTACTTC. It encodes CASSLTGGDAETQYF.

This chain uses TRBV3-1 (or the pseudogene TRBV3-2) with TRBJ2-3; the match to TRBD2 covers 14 bases. Germline assignment: CDR1 LGHDT and CDR2 YNNKEL (reference sequence). The CDR3 totals 19 residues. J gave up 6 bases and V 0 bases, and 11 bases lay outside the gene matches. The CDR3 sequence: CASSQEGEGTSGRCDTQYF. The CDR3 DNA sequence: TGTGCCAGCAGCCAAGAGGGTGAGGGGACTAGCGGGAGATGTGATACGCAGTATTTT.

The chain is built from TRBV9 and TRBJ2-1; 11 bases align to TRBD2. Losses at the gene ends were 4 bases for V and 9 bases for J; bases not matched to a gene: 9. Germline CDR1 SGDLS, CDR2 YYNGEE. The CDR3 has 15 residues. Here the CDR3 DNA reads TGTGCCAGCAGCCCACTAGCGGGAGAATCTGTTGAGCAGTTCTTC. Residues: CASSPLAGESVEQFF.

This clone was seen just once. This CDR3 is CASSLETTLYEQYF. DNA for the CDR3: TGTGCCAGCAGCTTAGAAACTACTCTTTACGAGCAGTACTTC. This chain connects TRBV7-6 to TRBJ2-7; the D is unclear. Germline V gene lookup returns CDR1 SGHVS and CDR2 FNYEAQ. Deletions cut 1 base from V and 4 bases from J, with 11 bases between. The CDR3 totals 14 residues.

The chain carries TRBV7-8 and TRBJ1-2; no reliable D call. Trimming cost V 4 bases and J 5 bases, with 11 bases left between them. This CDR3 is 13 amino acids long. The V gene's germline CDR1 is SGHVS and CDR2 FQNEAQ. The CDR3 is CASSYQPGYGYTF. The CDR3 DNA reads TGTGCCAGCAGCTACCAACCCGGGTATGGCTACACCTTC.

The chain couples TRBV3-1 (or the pseudogene TRBV3-2) to TRBJ2-1; tentatively, D is TRBD2 (5 bases). Looked up from germline, CDR1 is LGHDT and CDR2 is YNNKEL (reference sequence). The CDR3 is 13 amino acids. Trimming removed 4 bases at V and 5 bases at J, with 9 bases between. Here the CDR3 DNA reads TGTGCCAGCAGCCCGTCTAGCAACAATGAGCAGTTCTTC. Its protein product is CASSPSSNNEQFF.

This chain links TRBV7-6 with TRBJ2-1; 7 bases agree with TRBD2. The ends lost 1 base at V and 5 bases at J; junction bases unmatched: 5. CDR1 SGHVS and CDR2 FNYEAQ come from the germline V gene. The CDR3 length is 15 residues. In DNA form, the CDR3 reads TGTGCCAGCAGCTTAGTTGCTAGCGGAAACAATGAGCAGTTCTTC. It encodes CASSLVASGNNEQFF.

V gene TRBV28 combines with J gene TRBJ2-1, with 11 bases lining up with TRBD2. The trim removed 5 bases at V and 6 bases at J, leaving 6 bases unmatched. In germline, CDR1 is MDHEN, CDR2 SYDVKM. This CDR3 has 15 residues. The CDR3 here is CASSVEGLAVNEQFF. DNA of the CDR3: TGTGCCAGCAGTGTGGAGGGACTAGCGGTCAATGAGCAGTTCTTC.

This chain connects TRBV6-4 to TRBJ2-1; 7 bases are a match to TRBD1. CDR3 size: 12 residues. CDR1 and CDR2 (germline): MRHNA, SNTAGT. J lost 6 bases, V lost 7 bases, and 3 bases had no gene match. In DNA, the CDR3 is TGTGCCAGCAATCAGGGGGTCAATGAGCAGTTCTTC. It codes for CASNQGVNEQFF.

V gene TRBV6-4 combines with J gene TRBJ2-2, with D uncertain. From germline, CDR1 is MRHNA and CDR2 SNTAGT. Trimming cost V 2 bases and J 6 bases, with 10 bases left between them. The CDR3 runs 14 residues. The CDR3, as DNA: TGTGCCAGCAGTGACGAGATAGCCGCCGGGGAGCTGTTTTTT. Amino acid sequence: CASSDEIAAGELFF.

The chain couples TRBV5-5 to TRBJ2-3, with a tentative D call TRBD2 (6 bases). Trimming took off 3 bases at V and 2 bases at J, with 10 bases between the two ends. Germline V CDR1 and CDR2: SGHKS, YYEKEE (reference sequence). CDR3 length: 14 amino acids. CDR3 sequence (DNA): TGTGCCAGCAGCTCCACTAGCACCACAGATACGCAGTATTTT. Translating gives CASSSTSTTDTQYF.

V and J are TRBV11-2 and TRBJ2-7, with a tentative D call TRBD1 (5 bases). The CDR3 covers 16 residues. Germline lookup yields CDR1 SGHAT and CDR2 FQNNGV. V lost 1 base and J 1 base, leaving 14 bases between the germline ends. The CDR3, as DNA: TGTGCCAGCAGCTTAGTTAGAATTACAGGATCCTACGAGCAGTACTTC. This codes for CASSLVRITGSYEQYF.

This chain joins TRBV9 and TRBJ1-2; D is perhaps TRBD1 (5 bases). Germline V gene sequence: CDR1 SGDLS, CDR2 YYNGEE. The CDR3 length is 13 residues. Trimming cost V 0 bases and J 7 bases, with 10 bases left between them. The CDR3 loop reads CASSVEEGLGYTF. CDR3 bases: TGTGCCAGCAGCGTAGAGGAGGGGCTTGGCTACACCTTC.

A single count supports this clone. The V call is TRBV12-5, the J call TRBJ2-1; 7 bases are shared with TRBD1. The junction had 7 bases not matched to a gene; V was cut back by 7 bases and J by 7 bases. Germline values: CDR1 LGHNT, CDR2 FRNRAP. The CDR3 totals 13 residues. The CDR3 bases are TGTGCTAGTGAACAGGGGACGGGGAATGAGCAGTTCTTC. Encoded protein: CASEQGTGNEQFF.

This sequence joins TRBV19 and TRBJ2-2; D remains unclear. Trimming took off 1 base at V and 4 bases at J, with 4 bases between the two ends. Looked up from germline, CDR1 is LNHDA and CDR2 is SQIVND (reference sequence). The CDR3 consists of 13 residues. This CDR3 reads CASSIGGTGELFF. In DNA form, the CDR3 reads TGTGCCAGTAGTATAGGAGGCACCGGGGAGCTGTTTTTT. The full variable domain, rest sourced from reference TRBV19 and TRBJ2-2, is DGGITQSPKYLFRKEGQNVTLSCEQNLNHDAMYWYRQDPGQGLRLIYYSQIVNDFQKGDIAEGYSVSREKKESFPLTVTSAQKNPTAFYLCASSIGGTGELFFGEGSRLTVL.

V usage is TRBV7-2 and J usage is TRBJ1-6, with 7 bases lining up with TRBD1. This CDR3 has 17 residues. Trimming removed 5 bases from V and 5 bases from J; junction bases left unmatched: 12. Germline V gene sequence: CDR1 SGHTA, CDR2 FQGNSA. The CDR3: CASSLYSGGQHNSPLHF. Here the CDR3 DNA reads TGTGCCAGCAGCCTTTACAGCGGGGGACAGCATAATTCACCCCTCCACTTT.